The clone carrying this T cell receptor (beta chain) was picked up a small number of times. TCRdb independently ran MiXCR on the 5' RACE reads; one entry per CDR3 protein. The sample has roughly 56,000 distinct CDR3 sequences; about 5% are singletons. This sample was included in a study of T cells after yellow fever vaccination. Study summary: Fractions low in cell number were prepared with SMART-Seq v4 Ultra Low Input.

Study-level points and caveats: Sorted memory subsets on day 0 lacked detectable levels of almost all vaccine-responding clonotypes.

The sequence was obtained from a man aged 18 to 30 who received the YFV17D yellow fever vaccine. The starting material was PBMCs, either bulk or a sorted T-cell subset (CD4+, CD8+, memory, or dextramer-sorted; not recorded which), obtained on the day of the yellow fever booster vaccination.

CDR3 amino acids: CASSLVVGGVYNEQFF. The CDR3 DNA sequence: TGTGCCAGCAGTTTAGTCGTGGGGGGCGTCTACAATGAGCAGTTCTTC. The chain links TRBV12-3 or TRBV12-4 to TRBJ2-1, with D possibly called TRBD1 or TRBD2 (6 bases each). V dropped 1 base and J dropped 3 bases, with 13 bases sitting between them. The CDR3 has 16 amino acids.